The rows below give T cell receptor beta chains drawn from one sample of a study of T cell changes during pregnancy in multiple sclerosis. The assay was immunoSEQ multiplex PCR, and TCRdb's table has in-frame clones only and misses some. The sample gives about 86,000 clones, less than 95% of which show up once; about 1.8% is in the top ten. Sequencing used peripheral blood, obtained in the first trimester of pregnancy. These TCRs come from a female donor in good health, enrolled as a control in a pregnancy study. Each CDR3 is given with its conserved first and last residue. A D gene is named only where the DNA matches it firmly. Clone size, where shown, is once, few, many, or a class for clones that have expanded.

clone_size: .
j_call: TRBJ1-1
v_call: TRBV19
d_call: TRBD1
cdr3_nt: TGTGCCAGTAGTGCGACAGGGATGTACACTGAAGCTTTCTTT
cdr3_aa: CASSATGMYTEAFF

clone_size: .
j_call: TRBJ2-1
v_call: TRBV12-5
d_call: .
cdr3_nt: TGTGCTAGTGGTTTCAGGGATGCCTACAATGAGCAGTTCTTC
cdr3_aa: CASGFRDAYNEQFF

clone_size: .
j_call: TRBJ2-7
v_call: TRBV30
d_call: .
cdr3_nt: TGTGCCTGGGACCCAGGCAGTGGCTCCGAGCAGTACTTC
cdr3_aa: CAWDPGSGSEQYF

clone_size: .
j_call: TRBJ2-2
v_call: TRBV7-7
d_call: .
cdr3_nt: TGTGCTAGCAGCCGTAGCGGAGCGAACACCGGGGAGCTGTTTTTT
cdr3_aa: CASSRSGANTGELFF

clone_size: .
j_call: TRBJ2-1
v_call: TRBV29-1
d_call: .
cdr3_nt: TGCAGCGTCCGAGGGGGTTCAACTAGTTTGCAGTTCTTC
cdr3_aa: CSVRGGSTSLQFF

clone_size: .
j_call: TRBJ2-1
v_call: TRBV5-4
d_call: TRBD2
cdr3_nt: TGTGCCAGCAGCCCCGGGACTATCCACAATGAGCAGTTCTTC
cdr3_aa: CASSPGTIHNEQFF

clone_size: .
j_call: TRBJ1-5
v_call: TRBV2
d_call: .
cdr3_nt: TGTGCCAGCAGTGAATTAGGGGGAAGTCAGCCCCAGCATTTT
cdr3_aa: CASSELGGSQPQHF

clone_size: .
j_call: TRBJ2-2
v_call: TRBV6-1
d_call: .
cdr3_nt: TGTGCCACCACGGGGTTCCTCACCGGGGAGCTGTTTTTT
cdr3_aa: CATTGFLTGELFF

clone_size: few
j_call: TRBJ1-6
v_call: TRBV30
d_call: TRBD1
cdr3_nt: TGTGCCCTTGGGACAGGGGGTAATTCACCCCTCCACTTT
cdr3_aa: CALGTGGNSPLHF

clone_size: once
j_call: TRBJ1-2
v_call: TRBV28
d_call: TRBD1
cdr3_nt: TGTGCCAGCAGTTCTACAAGACAGGGCCCTAACTATGGCTACACCTTC
cdr3_aa: CASSSTRQGPNYGYTF

clone_size: .
j_call: TRBJ1-2
v_call: TRBV6-5
d_call: .
cdr3_nt: TGTGCCAGCAGTTATTCGAACTATGGCTACACCTTC
cdr3_aa: CASSYSNYGYTF

clone_size: .
j_call: TRBJ2-7
v_call: TRBV5-1
d_call: .
cdr3_nt: TGCGCCAGCAGAGGGAAGGGGCTCTACGAGCAGTACTTC
cdr3_aa: CASRGKGLYEQYF

clone_size: .
j_call: TRBJ1-1
v_call: TRBV7-3
d_call: .
cdr3_nt: TGTGCCAGCAGCTTAACCGGCTCAGGGGAAGCTTTCTTT
cdr3_aa: CASSLTGSGEAFF

clone_size: once
j_call: TRBJ1-2
v_call: TRBV28
d_call: TRBD1
cdr3_nt: TGTGCCAGCAGCGATGGGACAGCTCCTAACTATGGCTACACCTTC
cdr3_aa: CASSDGTAPNYGYTF

clone_size: .
j_call: TRBJ2-7
v_call: TRBV14
d_call: .
cdr3_nt: TGTGCCAGCAGCCAATGGGCGGGGAGCTCCTACGAGCAGTACTTC
cdr3_aa: CASSQWAGSSYEQYF

clone_size: .
j_call: TRBJ1-2
v_call: TRBV6-5
d_call: TRBD1
cdr3_nt: TGTGCCAGCAGCTGGAAAGACAGGGGCCCTTATGGCTACACCTTC
cdr3_aa: CASSWKDRGPYGYTF

clone_size: .
j_call: TRBJ2-1
v_call: TRBV7-2
d_call: TRBD1
cdr3_nt: TGTGCCAGCAGACAAACAGGGGTTGAGCAGTTCTTC
cdr3_aa: CASRQTGVEQFF

clone_size: .
j_call: TRBJ1-6
v_call: TRBV7-9
d_call: .
cdr3_nt: TGTGCCAGCAGCCCTGCCCTCGACATGGAAAATTCACCCCTCCACTTT
cdr3_aa: CASSPALDMENSPLHF

clone_size: .
j_call: TRBJ2-6
v_call: TRBV5-1
d_call: .
cdr3_nt: TGCGCCAGCAGCCGTCAGGGGACACAGGTTGGGGCCAACGTCCTGACTTTC
cdr3_aa: CASSRQGTQVGANVLTF

clone_size: once
j_call: TRBJ2-4
v_call: TRBV5-4
d_call: .
cdr3_nt: TGTGCCAGCAGCTTGGGGGGCGAGGCCCGAGCCAAAAACATTCAGTACTTC
cdr3_aa: CASSLGGEARAKNIQYF

clone_size: .
j_call: TRBJ1-4
v_call: TRBV4-3
d_call: .
cdr3_nt: TGCGCCAGCAGCCAAGAAGAGGCGGTTGCAACTAATGAAAAACTGTTTTTT
cdr3_aa: CASSQEEAVATNEKLFF

clone_size: .
j_call: TRBJ1-1
v_call: TRBV7-2
d_call: TRBD1
cdr3_nt: TGTGCCAGCGGGGGACAGCTGAACACTGAAGCTTTCTTT
cdr3_aa: CASGGQLNTEAFF

clone_size: .
j_call: TRBJ2-7
v_call: TRBV25-1
d_call: .
cdr3_nt: TGTGCCAGCAGTGAGGGGGGGCCTAGGTACGAGCAGTACTTC
cdr3_aa: CASSEGGPRYEQYF

clone_size: few
j_call: TRBJ1-4
v_call: TRBV10-3
d_call: .
cdr3_nt: TGTGCCATCAGTCGGGAGGATGAAAAACTGTTTTTT
cdr3_aa: CAISREDEKLFF

clone_size: .
j_call: TRBJ2-3
v_call: TRBV5-6
d_call: .
cdr3_nt: TGTGCCAGCAGCTTTTTGGACTCCCCCGATACGCAGTATTTT
cdr3_aa: CASSFLDSPDTQYF

clone_size: once
j_call: TRBJ1-1
v_call: TRBV29-1
d_call: .
cdr3_nt: TGCAGCGTTGAAGTCGCGACAGGATCCTATGGAGCTTTCTTT
cdr3_aa: CSVEVATGSYGAFF

clone_size: .
j_call: TRBJ1-1
v_call: TRBV9
d_call: TRBD1
cdr3_nt: TGTGCCAGCAGCTCACAGGGGGGTACTGAAGCTTTCTTT
cdr3_aa: CASSSQGGTEAFF

clone_size: once
j_call: TRBJ1-2
v_call: TRBV4-3
d_call: .
cdr3_nt: TGCGCCAGCAGCCAATTGGACAGCCCAAACTATGGCTACACCTTC
cdr3_aa: CASSQLDSPNYGYTF

clone_size: .
j_call: TRBJ2-1
v_call: TRBV7-2
d_call: .
cdr3_nt: TGTGCCAGCAGCCCCCAAGGCAGGGCAAATGAGCAGTTCTTC
cdr3_aa: CASSPQGRANEQFF

clone_size: .
j_call: TRBJ1-6
v_call: TRBV25-1
d_call: .
cdr3_nt: TGTGCCAGCAGTGAGATACAGGCCTATAATTCACCCCTCCACTTT
cdr3_aa: CASSEIQAYNSPLHF

clone_size: .
j_call: TRBJ2-2
v_call: TRBV29-1
d_call: TRBD1
cdr3_nt: TGCAGCGGCGGACAGGGGTCCACCGGGGAGCTGTTTTTT
cdr3_aa: CSGGQGSTGELFF

clone_size: few
j_call: TRBJ1-1
v_call: TRBV2
d_call: TRBD1
cdr3_nt: TGTGCCAGCATTCGGACAGGGTATACTGAAGCTTTCTTT
cdr3_aa: CASIRTGYTEAFF

clone_size: .
j_call: TRBJ2-7
v_call: TRBV11-2
d_call: TRBD1
cdr3_nt: TGTGCCAGCAGCCTGGGGACAGGGGGCAACTACGAGCAGTACTTC
cdr3_aa: CASSLGTGGNYEQYF

clone_size: .
j_call: TRBJ1-1
v_call: TRBV7-2
d_call: TRBD1
cdr3_nt: TGTGCCAGCAGCTACAGGGGTAGGAACACTGAAGCTTTCTTT
cdr3_aa: CASSYRGRNTEAFF

clone_size: .
j_call: TRBJ2-7
v_call: TRBV10-1
d_call: .
cdr3_nt: TGCGCCAGCGCTCAGGGCAACTCCTACGAGCAGTACTTC
cdr3_aa: CASAQGNSYEQYF

clone_size: .
j_call: TRBJ1-1
v_call: TRBV7-9
d_call: TRBD1
cdr3_nt: TGTGCCAGCAGCCCCACGGGACAGGGGGCTTTCTTT
cdr3_aa: CASSPTGQGAFF

clone_size: .
j_call: TRBJ1-5
v_call: TRBV19
d_call: .
cdr3_nt: TGTGCCAGTAGTATGGGAGATTATAGCAATCAGCCCCAGCATTTT
cdr3_aa: CASSMGDYSNQPQHF

clone_size: .
j_call: TRBJ2-3
v_call: TRBV7-2
d_call: TRBD1
cdr3_nt: TGTGCCAGCAGCCCGCGACAGGGACCCCGCACAGATACGCAGTATTTT
cdr3_aa: CASSPRQGPRTDTQYF

clone_size: .
j_call: TRBJ1-6
v_call: TRBV6-5
d_call: .
cdr3_nt: TGTGCCAGCAGAGCGACAGCGTTTGGGGATTCACCCCTCCACTTT
cdr3_aa: CASRATAFGDSPLHF

clone_size: few
j_call: TRBJ1-2
v_call: TRBV29-1
d_call: .
cdr3_nt: TGCAGCGTTGTTGAGGGCTACTATGGCTACACCTTC
cdr3_aa: CSVVEGYYGYTF

clone_size: .
j_call: TRBJ1-1
v_call: TRBV7-6
d_call: .
cdr3_nt: TGTGCCAGCAGCTTACTAGGTCAGAACACTGAAGCTTTCTTT
cdr3_aa: CASSLLGQNTEAFF

clone_size: .
j_call: TRBJ1-2
v_call: TRBV6-5
d_call: .
cdr3_nt: TGTGCCAGCAGTTACAACAGTAACTATGGCTACACCTTC
cdr3_aa: CASSYNSNYGYTF

clone_size: .
j_call: TRBJ2-7
v_call: TRBV15
d_call: TRBD2
cdr3_nt: TGTGCCACCAGCAGAATAACTAGCGGGATCTACGAGCAGTACTTC
cdr3_aa: CATSRITSGIYEQYF

clone_size: .
j_call: TRBJ2-1
v_call: TRBV2
d_call: .
cdr3_nt: TGTGCCAGCAGCCCGGACCAGGGCAATGAGCAGTTCTTC
cdr3_aa: CASSPDQGNEQFF

clone_size: .
j_call: TRBJ2-1
v_call: TRBV7-8
d_call: .
cdr3_nt: TGTGCCAGCAGCTTAGTTGAGGGGACAATCTCCTACAATGAGCAGTTCTTC
cdr3_aa: CASSLVEGTISYNEQFF

clone_size: .
j_call: TRBJ1-2
v_call: TRBV7-2
d_call: .
cdr3_nt: TGTGCCAGCAGCCCGAACACGGGGGTCTATGGCTACACCTTC
cdr3_aa: CASSPNTGVYGYTF

clone_size: .
j_call: TRBJ1-1
v_call: TRBV2
d_call: .
cdr3_nt: TGTGCCAGCCTTAGACGGGAGAACACTGAAGCTTTCTTT
cdr3_aa: CASLRRENTEAFF

clone_size: .
j_call: TRBJ1-3
v_call: TRBV30
d_call: .
cdr3_nt: TGTGCCTACAAAGGCGGCGGAAACACCATATATTTT
cdr3_aa: CAYKGGGNTIYF

clone_size: .
j_call: TRBJ1-6
v_call: TRBV2
d_call: .
cdr3_nt: TGTGCCACCTCATTAAGGGGCGAAAATTCACCCCTCCACTTT
cdr3_aa: CATSLRGENSPLHF

clone_size: .
j_call: TRBJ1-1
v_call: TRBV28
d_call: .
cdr3_nt: TGTGCCAGCAGTTTACCCCTACGCTTTACAGGGCGGAACACTGAAGCTTTCTTT
cdr3_aa: CASSLPLRFTGRNTEAFF

clone_size: few
j_call: TRBJ2-7
v_call: TRBV6-6
d_call: .
cdr3_nt: TGTGCCAGCAGCCGACCTAGGAACGAGCAGTACTTC
cdr3_aa: CASSRPRNEQYF

clone_size: .
j_call: TRBJ2-1
v_call: TRBV11-3
d_call: TRBD1
cdr3_nt: TGTGCCAGCAGCCCAGGGACAGGGGTGGCCAATGAGCAGTTCTTC
cdr3_aa: CASSPGTGVANEQFF

clone_size: .
j_call: TRBJ1-4
v_call: TRBV27
d_call: .
cdr3_nt: TGTGCCAGCAGTTTAAGTCTAACCGGGACACAACTGTTTTTT
cdr3_aa: CASSLSLTGTQLFF

clone_size: .
j_call: TRBJ2-2
v_call: TRBV9
d_call: TRBD2
cdr3_nt: TGTGCCAGCAAACGGGGGGGCGACGGGGAGCTGTTTTTT
cdr3_aa: CASKRGGDGELFF

clone_size: .
j_call: TRBJ1-6
v_call: TRBV5-6
d_call: .
cdr3_nt: TGTGCCAGCAGCTTGTACGGGACACCGAGCTCCTATAATTCACCCCTCCACTTT
cdr3_aa: CASSLYGTPSSYNSPLHF

clone_size: .
j_call: TRBJ2-2
v_call: TRBV4-2
d_call: TRBD2
cdr3_nt: TGTGCCAGCAGCCAAGATCAAAGCCTAGCGGGGACCGGGGAGCTGTTTTTT
cdr3_aa: CASSQDQSLAGTGELFF

clone_size: .
j_call: TRBJ2-7
v_call: TRBV29-1
d_call: .
cdr3_nt: TGCAGCGTTTTCGACAGCCCCTACGAGCAGTACTTC
cdr3_aa: CSVFDSPYEQYF

clone_size: .
j_call: TRBJ2-5
v_call: TRBV28
d_call: TRBD1
cdr3_nt: TGTGCCAGCAGACCGACCGGGACAGGGGGCTGGGAGACCCAGTACTTC
cdr3_aa: CASRPTGTGGWETQYF

clone_size: .
j_call: TRBJ2-2
v_call: TRBV5-6
d_call: .
cdr3_nt: TGTGCCAGCGCACCGGGTCTCGGGGAGCTGTTTTTT
cdr3_aa: CASAPGLGELFF

clone_size: .
j_call: TRBJ1-2
v_call: TRBV6-6
d_call: TRBD1
cdr3_nt: TGTGCCAGCATTGGACAGGGGAACTATGGCTACACCTTC
cdr3_aa: CASIGQGNYGYTF